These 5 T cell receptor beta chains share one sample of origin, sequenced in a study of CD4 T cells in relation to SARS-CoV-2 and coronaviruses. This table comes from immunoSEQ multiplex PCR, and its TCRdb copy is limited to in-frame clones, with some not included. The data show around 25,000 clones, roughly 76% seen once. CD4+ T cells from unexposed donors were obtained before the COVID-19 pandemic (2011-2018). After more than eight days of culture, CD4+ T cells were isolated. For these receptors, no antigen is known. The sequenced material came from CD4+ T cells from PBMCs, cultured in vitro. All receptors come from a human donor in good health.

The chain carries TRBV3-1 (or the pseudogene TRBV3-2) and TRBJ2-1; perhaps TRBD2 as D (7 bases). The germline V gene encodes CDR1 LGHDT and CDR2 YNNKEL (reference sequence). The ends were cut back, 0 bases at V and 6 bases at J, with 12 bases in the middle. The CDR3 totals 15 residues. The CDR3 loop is CASSQDGGGPNEQFF. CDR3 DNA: TGTGCCAGCAGCCAAGATGGGGGGGGGCCCAATGAGCAGTTCTTC.

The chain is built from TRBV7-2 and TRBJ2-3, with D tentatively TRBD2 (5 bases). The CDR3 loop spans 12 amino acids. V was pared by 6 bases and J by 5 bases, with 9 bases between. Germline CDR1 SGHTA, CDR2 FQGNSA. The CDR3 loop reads CASRPLGDTQYF. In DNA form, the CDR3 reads TGTGCCAGCAGACCACTAGGAGATACGCAGTATTTT.

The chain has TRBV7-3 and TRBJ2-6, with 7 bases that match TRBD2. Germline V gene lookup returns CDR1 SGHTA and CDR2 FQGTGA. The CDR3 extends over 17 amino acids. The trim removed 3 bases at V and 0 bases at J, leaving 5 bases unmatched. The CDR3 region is CASSLRGSSSGANVLTF. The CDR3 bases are TGTGCCAGCAGCTTGCGGGGGTCCTCCTCTGGGGCCAACGTCCTGACTTTC.

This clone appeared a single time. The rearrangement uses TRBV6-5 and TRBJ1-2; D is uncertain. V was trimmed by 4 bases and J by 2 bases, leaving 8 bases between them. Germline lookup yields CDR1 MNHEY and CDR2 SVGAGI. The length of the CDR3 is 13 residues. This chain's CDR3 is CASSSDGNYGYTF. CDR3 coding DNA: TGTGCCAGCAGTTCAGACGGGAACTATGGCTACACCTTC.

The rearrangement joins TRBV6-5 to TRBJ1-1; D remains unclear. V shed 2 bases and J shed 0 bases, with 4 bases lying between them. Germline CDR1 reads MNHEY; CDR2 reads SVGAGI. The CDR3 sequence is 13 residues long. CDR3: CASSYDVNTEAFF. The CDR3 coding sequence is TGTGCCAGCAGTTACGATGTGAACACTGAAGCTTTCTTT.